One and the same sample provided the 5 T cell receptor beta chains below, sequenced in a study of post-analysis software for immune sequencing data. The study's findings and limits: There were five TRBV segments more frequent in patients than controls, and TRBV5-6, TRBV5-1 and TRBV20-1 were among them.

The TCR beta cDNA libraries carried unique molecular identifiers. TCRdb ran MiXCR on the PCR reads and lists one entry per CDR3 protein. The sample contains roughly 430,000 distinct CDR3 sequences, roughly 38% of which appear only once. No antigen has been assigned to these receptors. Sequencing was carried out using blood. The receptors here all came from a girl aged 2 to 10 with multiple sclerosis.

This clonotype was seen more than once but under ten times. The V call is TRBV20-1, the J call TRBJ2-7; D gene ambiguous. The CDR3 consists of 13 residues. Germline V CDR1 and CDR2: DFQATT, SNEGSKA (reference sequence). Trimming stripped 5 bases from V and 6 bases from J, with 17 bases between. CDR3: CSAWAPTSGEQYF. The DNA of the CDR3 is TGCAGTGCTTGGGCCCCCACCTCTGGCGAGCAGTACTTC.

This CDR3 is CASSTQAAYGYTF. Here the CDR3 DNA reads TGTGCCAGCAGTACCCAGGCAGCCTATGGCTACACCTTC. The rearrangement links TRBV6-5 to TRBJ1-2; D unresolved. CDR1 is MNHEY, CDR2 SVGAGI, per germline. Trimming left V 5 bases short and J 4 bases short, with 11 bases between. CDR3 size: 13 residues.

Here the CDR3 DNA reads TGTGCCAGCAGTTTATCAGGCGGGGTAAACTATGGCTACACCTTC. Translating gives CASSLSGGVNYGYTF. The gene calls are TRBV28 and TRBJ1-2, with D hard to call. The CDR3 totals 15 residues. V was trimmed by 1 base and J by 2 bases, leaving 11 bases between them. Germline values: CDR1 MDHEN, CDR2 SYDVKM.

In this sample, this clonotype turned up a few times. The chain employs TRBV12-3 or TRBV12-4 and TRBJ2-5; D possibly uses TRBD1 or TRBD2 (6 bases each). This CDR3 region has 16 residues. V shed 6 bases and J shed 7 bases, with 24 bases lying between them. This chain's CDR3 is CASSPGVRERWGTQYF. CDR3 coding DNA: TGTGCCAGCAGCCCAGGGGTCCGGGAGCGATGGGGGACCCAGTACTTC.

This clonotype turned up a few times. The CDR3 protein is CASSTAGRNYGYTF. CDR3 in DNA: TGCGCCAGCAGCACTGCCGGACGTAACTATGGCTACACCTTC. The gene calls are TRBV5-1 and TRBJ1-2; D remains ambiguous. The V end was cut by 4 bases, the J end by 1 base, with 11 bases between. The CDR3 has 14 residues. In germline, CDR1 is SGHRS, CDR2 YFSETQ.